The 17 T cell receptor beta chains below all came from one sample that was sequenced in a study of tumor and adjacent non-tumor tissue in lung cancer. The template was RNA from unsorted bulk tissue. More than 3 cm separated this lung sample from the edge of the tumor. TCRbeta libraries were built with three rounds of nested PCR, modified from ARM-PCR. TCRdb called the multiplex PCR reads again in MiXCR, with one record for every CDR3 protein. There are roughly 75,000 distinct CDR3 sequences in the sample; 70% to 90% occur only once, and 40% to 65% lies in the top ten. Sequencing used distant non-tumor lung tissue. Receptors were obtained from a man in his sixties with non-small cell lung cancer.

This clonotype was counted many times. The rearrangement uses TRBV6-6 and TRBJ2-3; 12 bases are a match to TRBD2. Germline loops: CDR1 MNHNY, CDR2 SVGAGI (reference sequence). After removal of 4 bases from V and 1 base from J, the junction contained 12 bases not matched to a gene. The CDR3 is 19 amino acids. The CDR3 coding sequence is TGTGCCAGCAGTTCGCCTACTAGCGGGGGGATTCAGGGCACAGATACGCAGTATTTT. It specifies CASSSPTSGGIQGTDTQYF.

Worth noting for this clonotype: Relative to the germline gene, one junction end is altered; a read error may explain this. The J gene is TRBJ2-6, the V gene TRBV11-2; D may be TRBD1 (5 bases). Germline CDR1 is SGHAT and CDR2 is FQNNGV. This CDR3 is 19 amino acids long. The CDR3 sequence is CASSLVPKDRRSGANVPTF. The CDR3 coding sequence is TGTGCCAGCAGCTTAGTTCCAAAGGATAGGCGCTCTGGGGCCAACGTCCCGACTTTC.

This clonotype was counted a few times. The genes are TRBV11-2 and TRBJ2-7; 7 nucleotides line up with TRBD2. The CDR3 consists of 13 residues. Germline V gene lookup returns CDR1 SGHAT and CDR2 FQNNGV. CDR3 loop: CTSSFPSGYEQYV. The CDR3 bases are TGTACCAGCAGCTTCCCTAGCGGATACGAGCAGTACGTC.

Comments on this clonotype: No conserved phenylalanine or tryptophan is present at the end of the CDR3, so a read error is the likely explanation. This chain uses TRBV11-3 with TRBJ1-1; tentative D call: TRBD1 (6 bases). The CDR3 is 16 amino acids. The germline V gene has CDR1 SGHNT and CDR2 YENEEA. In DNA, the CDR3 is TGTGCCAGCAACTTAGATGGGGACATGGTGAACACTGAAGCTTTCATT. It specifies CASNLDGDMVNTEAFI.

This clonotype was found once. No conserved phenylalanine or tryptophan ends this CDR3, so it is likely a read error. The DNA for the CDR3 is TGTGCCAGCAGCTTAGCTTGGGGCAGTGGGTTTAGTCGAAGCTCCTACAATGAGCAGTTCTTA. Amino acid sequence: CASSLAWGSGFSRSSYNEQFL. The rearrangement links TRBV11-1 to TRBJ2-1; D is perhaps TRBD1 (5 bases). V shed 0 bases and J shed 0 bases, with 24 bases lying between them. Germline CDR1 SGHAT, CDR2 FQDESV (reference sequence). The CDR3 consists of 21 residues.

CDR3: CASSQELANYGYTF. In nucleotides, the CDR3 is TGCGCCAGCAGCCAAGAACTGGCGAACTATGGCTACACCTTC. V is TRBV4-3 and J is TRBJ1-2, with unresolved D. V dropped 0 bases and J dropped 2 bases, with 7 bases sitting between them. The CDR3 extends over 14 amino acids. Germline V gives CDR1 LGHNA, CDR2 YSLEER.

For this clonotype: The junction differs from germline at one of its ends, possibly a read error. The V gene is TRBV6-2 or TRBV6-3, the J gene TRBJ2-4, with D hard to call. Germline V gives CDR1 MNHEY, CDR2 SVGEGT. This CDR3 region has 17 residues. The CDR3 protein is CASIYSMVGGTLNIQYF. CDR3 sequence (DNA): TGTGCCAGCATTTACTCGATGGTAGGTGGTACGTTAAACATTCAGTACTTC.

Remarks on this clonotype: Since a much larger clone is just one base distant, this may be a read error. The chain couples TRBV12-3 or TRBV12-4 to TRBJ2-3; D not resolved. V lost 2 bases and J lost 2, with 17 bases in between. There are 17 residues in the CDR3. Here the CDR3 DNA reads TGTGCCAGCAGTTTAAGAACTGGTCAAGAACTCACAGATACGCAGTATTTT. Residues: CASSLRTGQELTDTQYF.

This clonotype was observed many times. The chain couples TRBV5-4 to TRBJ2-1, with 8 bases identical to TRBD1. The V gene's germline CDR1 is SGHNT and CDR2 YYREEE (reference sequence). This CDR3 has 18 amino acids. With V trimmed by 1 base and J by 4 bases, 13 bases remained unmatched. CDR3 amino acids: CASSLTLGLDRGYNEQFF. The CDR3 DNA reads TGTGCCAGCAGCTTGACATTAGGTTTAGACAGGGGTTACAATGAGCAGTTCTTC.

This chain uses TRBV7-2 with TRBJ2-1; weak D call: TRBD2 (5 bases). CDR1 and CDR2 (germline): SGHTA, FQGNSA. The length of the CDR3 is 13 residues. With 5 bases removed from V and 7 bases from J, the gap between germline ends came to 12 bases. This CDR3 reads CASSPTTKNEQFF. The CDR3 DNA reads TGTGCCAGCAGCCCCACGACTAAAAATGAGCAGTTCTTC.

This clonotype was recorded at least ten times. The chain couples TRBV5-5 to TRBJ1-1; unclear D gene. The CDR3 is 14 amino acids. Germline V gene lookup returns CDR1 SGHKS and CDR2 YYEKEE (reference sequence). V lost 2 bases and J lost 1, with 9 bases in between. The CDR3 reads CASSFPTRNTEAFF. The CDR3 DNA follows: TGTGCCAGCAGCTTCCCAACCAGGAACACTGAAGCTTTCTTT.

This clonotype was counted ten times or more. The rearrangement uses TRBV4-3 and TRBJ2-1, with TRBD2 identical over 9 bases. Per germline, CDR1 LGHNA and CDR2 YSLEER. V gave up 0 bases and J gave up 3 bases; unmatched junction bases: 6. The CDR3 loop spans 17 amino acids. The CDR3 is CASSQDRAGGNYNEQFF. The CDR3 DNA reads TGCGCCAGCAGCCAAGATAGGGCGGGAGGGAACTACAATGAGCAGTTCTTC.

As regards this clonotype: Compared with germline, one end of the junction differs, possibly owing to a read error. This chain connects TRBV20-1 to TRBJ1-1; no definite D call. CDR1 is DFQATT and CDR2 is SNEGSKA in the germline V gene (reference sequence). CDR3 length equals 13 residues. CDR3 loop: CSALTVKNTEAFF. CDR3 DNA: TGCAGTGCTCTAACAGTGAAGAACACTGAAGCGTTCTTT.

This clonotype occurred many times. V gene TRBV11-2 combines with J gene TRBJ1-1, with D uncertain. The CDR3 runs to 14 residues. Germline V gene sequence: CDR1 SGHAT, CDR2 FQNNGV. Trimming took 3 bases from V and 5 from J, leaving 13 bases between them. Here the CDR3 reads CASSLLMLGTEAFF. CDR3 coding DNA: TGTGCCAGCAGCTTGCTAATGCTGGGAACTGAAGCTTTCTTT.

This clonotype was detected a few times. The chain combines TRBV11-2 with TRBJ2-5; D not certain. Looked up from germline, CDR1 is SGHAT and CDR2 is FQNNGV. V gave up 4 bases and J gave up 7 bases, with 22 bases separating them. The CDR3 is 16 residues long. The CDR3 is CASSSTMEWPKVTQYF. DNA for the CDR3: TGTGCCAGCAGCTCCACAATGGAGTGGCCAAAGGTGACCCAGTACTTC. The complete variable domain, with remaining parts taken from reference TRBV11-2 and TRBJ2-5, reads EAGVAQSPRYKIIEKRQSVAFWCNPISGHATLYWYQQILGQGPKLLIQFQNNGVVDDSQLPKDRFSAERLKGVDSTLKIQPAKLEDSAVYLCASSSTMEWPKVTQYFGPGTRLLVL.

As for this clonotype: This may come from a read error, since a much larger clone is one base off. The genes are TRBV5-6 and TRBJ2-1; no clear D gene. Germline V gene lookup returns CDR1 SGHDT and CDR2 YYEEEE. The CDR3 is made up of 13 amino acids. V lost 4 bases to trimming and J lost 15 bases, with 20 bases between them. Written as DNA, the CDR3 is TGTGCCAGCAGCGTGGTGTCGACTTCTTTGCGGTTCTTC. Amino acids: CASSVVSTSLRFF.

This clonotype was seen once. The germline gene is not matched at one end of the junction; a read error may be the cause. The chain links TRBV7-9 to TRBJ1-3, with D maybe TRBD1 (6 bases). In germline, CDR1 is SEHNR, CDR2 FQNEAQ (reference sequence). The CDR3 has 16 amino acids. CDR3 in DNA: TGTGCCAGCAGCTTAGAGAGGGGGTTCTCTGGAAGCACCATATATTTT. Translated: CASSLERGFSGSTIYF.